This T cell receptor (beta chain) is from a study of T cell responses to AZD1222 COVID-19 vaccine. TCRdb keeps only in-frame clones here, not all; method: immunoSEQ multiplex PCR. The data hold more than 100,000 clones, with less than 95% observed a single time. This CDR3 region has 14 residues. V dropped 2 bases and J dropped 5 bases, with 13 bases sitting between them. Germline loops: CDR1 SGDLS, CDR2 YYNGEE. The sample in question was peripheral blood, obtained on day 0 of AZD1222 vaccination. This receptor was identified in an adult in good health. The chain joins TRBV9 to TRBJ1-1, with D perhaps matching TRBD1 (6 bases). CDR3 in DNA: TGTGCCAGCAGCGTTGGACTCCAGGGGACTGAAGCTTTCTTT. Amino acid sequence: CASSVGLQGTEAFF.